Listed below are T cell receptor beta chains from one sample, sequenced in a study of identical twins. From the 5' RACE reads, TCRdb called clonotypes with MiXCR, one entry per CDR3 protein. In the table there are 100,000 or so distinct CDR3 sequences, 4.5% to 6.5% of which are singletons. Sequences were obtained from memory T cells sorted from blood. The receptors shown here come from a woman in her forties or fifties in good health. Each CDR3 is given with its conserved first and last residue. The D gene is left open where the match is weak. Size values are once, few and many counts, or a class for expanded clones, and some rows have none.

J	size	V	D	CDR3	DNA
TRBJ2-3	many	TRBV19	NA	CASRGAKDTQYF	TGTGCCAGCAGGGGGGCGAAAGATACGCAGTATTTT
TRBJ1-2	few	TRBV5-1	NA	CASSPGGGPPYDYGYTF	TGCGCCAGCAGCCCGGGGGGAGGTCCGCCTTATGACTATGGCTACACCTTC
TRBJ1-2	many	TRBV7-2	NA	CASSLGLLRATNYGYTF	TGTGCCAGCAGCTTAGGGTTGCTCCGGGCCACTAACTATGGCTACACCTTC
TRBJ2-5	few	TRBV11-1	NA	CASSDTQGGETQYF	TGTGCCAGCAGCGACACCCAAGGAGGCGAGACCCAGTACTTC
TRBJ2-7	many	TRBV12-3/TRBV12-4	NA	CASTSHAYEQYF	TGTGCCAGCACCTCCCATGCCTACGAGCAGTACTTC
TRBJ2-3	many	TRBV12-3/TRBV12-4	NA	CASSLKEQRTDTQYF	TGTGCCAGCAGTTTAAAGGAACAGCGCACAGATACGCAGTATTTT
TRBJ2-1	many	TRBV7-2	TRBD2	CASRRLAENEQFF	TGTGCCAGCAGACGACTAGCGGAGAATGAGCAGTTCTTC
TRBJ2-5	few	TRBV20-1	TRBD2	CSAGGTSGQETQYF	TGCAGTGCTGGGGGGACTAGCGGCCAAGAGACCCAGTACTTC
TRBJ2-7	many	TRBV12-3/TRBV12-4	NA	CASSSTRRSYEQYF	TGTGCCAGCAGTTCGACTAGACGGTCCTACGAGCAGTACTTC
TRBJ2-1	many	TRBV20-1	NA	CSAPGNWGNEQFF	TGCAGTGCCCCTGGAAATTGGGGCAATGAGCAGTTCTTC
TRBJ2-1	NA	TRBV14	TRBD2	CASSLILAVSYNEQFF	TGTGCCAGCAGCCTCATTCTAGCGGTCTCCTACAATGAGCAGTTCTTC
TRBJ2-2	many	TRBV20-1	NA	CSARPRTSGELFF	TGCAGTGCTAGACCCCGTACCAGCGGGGAGCTGTTTTTT
TRBJ2-4	few	TRBV6-6	NA	CASSPSGPRAKNIQYF	TGTGCCAGCAGCCCCTCCGGGCCGAGGGCCAAAAACATTCAGTACTTC
TRBJ2-2	many	TRBV28	NA	CASSLHGPTGELFF	TGTGCCAGCAGTTTGCACGGTCCCACCGGGGAGCTGTTTTTT
TRBJ2-1	many	TRBV6-2/TRBV6-3	NA	CASSPYFGEQFF	TGTGCCAGCAGTCCATACTTCGGTGAGCAGTTCTTC
TRBJ1-1	many	TRBV3-1	NA	CASSQATGGTEAFF	TGTGCCAGCAGCCAAGCTACAGGAGGTACTGAAGCTTTCTTT
TRBJ2-1	many	TRBV11-2	TRBD2	CASSLLTSGPYNEQFF	TGTGCCAGCAGCTTACTGACTAGCGGGCCTTACAATGAGCAGTTCTTC
TRBJ2-1	NA	TRBV11-3	TRBD2	CASSPRSGSGRLYNEQFF	TGTGCCAGCAGCCCGCGATCGGGCAGCGGGAGGCTCTACAATGAGCAGTTCTTC
TRBJ2-5	many	TRBV4-1	NA	CASSQDQGGSRETQYF	TGCGCCAGCAGCCAAGATCAGGGGGGGTCGAGGGAGACCCAGTACTTC
TRBJ1-3	many	TRBV6-5	NA	CASSIGLPSGNTIYF	TGTGCCAGCAGTATAGGTCTTCCCTCTGGAAACACCATATATTTT
TRBJ1-3	many	TRBV4-2	NA	CASSPEGMSGNTIYF	TGTGCCAGCAGCCCCGAGGGGATGTCTGGAAACACCATATATTTT
TRBJ2-7	many	TRBV4-1	NA	CASSQGRAPVEQYF	TGCGCCAGCAGCCAAGGACGTGCTCCTGTCGAGCAGTACTTC
TRBJ2-5	NA	TRBV7-2	TRBD2	CASSSPGLAGDLETQYF	TGTGCCAGCAGCTCTCCGGGACTAGCGGGAGACTTGGAGACCCAGTACTTC
TRBJ2-7	many	TRBV20-1	TRBD1	CSAEPGQGGAYEQYF	TGCAGTGCTGAACCGGGACAGGGTGGGGCCTACGAGCAGTACTTC
TRBJ1-1	many	TRBV11-1	NA	CASSLVGDSLEEEAFF	TGTGCCAGCAGCTTAGTCGGAGACAGTTTAGAGGAAGAGGCTTTCTTT
TRBJ2-2	many	TRBV2	TRBD2	CASSPALGLVTGELFF	TGTGCCAGCAGTCCAGCCCTGGGACTAGTTACCGGGGAGCTGTTTTTT
TRBJ1-4	many	TRBV5-6	NA	CASSSKGRNEKLFF	TGTGCCAGCAGCTCCAAAGGAAGGAATGAAAAACTGTTTTTT
TRBJ2-7	NA	TRBV19	NA	CASSMKLVYEQYF	TGTGCCAGTAGTATGAAGTTGGTATACGAGCAGTACTTC
TRBJ2-1	many	TRBV20-1	NA	CSASVPRSYNEQFF	TGCAGTGCTAGTGTGCCTCGCTCCTACAATGAGCAGTTCTTC
TRBJ1-1	many	TRBV7-2	NA	CASSPRPGRSVWAFF	TGTGCCAGCAGCCCCAGGCCAGGGCGCTCCGTTTGGGCTTTCTTT
TRBJ1-1	few	TRBV3-1	NA	CASSPHIGGGAEAFF	TGTGCCAGCAGCCCTCACATCGGAGGAGGCGCTGAAGCTTTCTTT
TRBJ1-1	many	TRBV15	NA	CATSRDPGGDTEAFF	TGTGCCACCAGCAGAGATCCGGGGGGCGACACTGAAGCTTTCTTT
TRBJ2-2	few	TRBV19	NA	CASKSARRNTGELFF	TGTGCCAGTAAATCGGCGAGACGGAACACCGGGGAGCTGTTTTTT
TRBJ2-5	many	TRBV10-2	NA	CASSEPHRETQYF	TGCGCCAGCAGTGAGCCTCACCGGGAGACCCAGTACTTC
TRBJ2-3	many	TRBV7-8	TRBD2	CASSLALAGDEDTQYF	TGTGCCAGCAGCTTAGCGCTCGCGGGAGATGAAGATACGCAGTATTTT
TRBJ1-2	many	TRBV15	NA	CATSRGESGTAGYTF	TGTGCCACCAGCAGAGGGGAATCGGGGACGGCTGGCTACACCTTC
TRBJ2-2	NA	TRBV2	NA	CASSEQNTNTGELFF	TGTGCCAGCAGCGAACAGAATACGAACACCGGGGAGCTGTTTTTT
TRBJ2-7	many	TRBV5-1	TRBD1	CASSLSADRGNSQQYF	TGCGCCAGCAGCTTGTCTGCGGACAGGGGTAATTCGCAGCAGTACTTC
TRBJ2-7	many	TRBV9	NA	CASSVDSSSYEQYF	TGTGCCAGCAGCGTAGACTCGAGCTCCTACGAGCAGTACTTC
TRBJ2-3	few	TRBV6-5	TRBD2	CASRNLAGGRAQYF	TGTGCCAGCAGAAACCTAGCGGGTGGTCGGGCGCAGTATTTT
TRBJ1-3	many	TRBV20-1	TRBD1	CSASQGLGGNTIYF	TGCAGTGCCTCACAGGGGTTAGGTGGAAACACCATATATTTT
TRBJ1-3	NA	TRBV27	NA	CASSPLLRGWTRGDSGNTIYF	TGTGCCAGCAGTCCCCTGCTCCGGGGGTGGACGCGTGGAGACTCTGGAAACACCATATATTTT
TRBJ2-7	many	TRBV6-5	NA	CASSGPGVSGASEQYF	TGTGCCAGCAGTGGGCCCGGGGTGTCAGGGGCCTCCGAGCAGTACTTC
TRBJ1-5	many	TRBV24-1	NA	CATSRPGQNQPQHF	TGTGCCACCAGTCGGCCGGGACAAAATCAGCCCCAGCATTTT
TRBJ2-3	few	TRBV6-1	NA	CASRRKGSLIQIKSTDTQYF	TGTGCCAGCAGGAGGAAGGGTTCACTAATCCAGATAAAAAGCACAGATACGCAGTATTTT
TRBJ2-5	many	TRBV3-1	TRBD1	CASSQDRGHVKTQYF	TGTGCCAGCAGCCAAGACAGGGGGCATGTTAAGACCCAGTACTTC
TRBJ2-2	few	TRBV30	NA	CAWSPDIAGELFF	TGTGCCTGGAGTCCAGACATCGCCGGGGAGCTGTTTTTT
TRBJ2-1	many	TRBV19	NA	CASSEGWTKEFF	TGTGCCAGTAGTGAGGGTTGGACTAAGGAGTTCTTC
TRBJ2-3	few	TRBV19	NA	CASSKGGTDTQYF	TGTGCCAGTAGCAAAGGGGGCACAGATACGCAGTATTTT
TRBJ2-3	many	TRBV7-8	NA	CASSLAGSTITDTQYF	TGTGCCAGCAGCTTAGCGGGATCCACTATCACAGATACGCAGTATTTT
TRBJ2-5	many	TRBV29-1	TRBD2	CSVPSGRETQYF	TGCAGCGTTCCTAGCGGGAGGGAGACCCAGTACTTC